This entry describes one T cell receptor (beta chain). CDR1 is MNHEY and CDR2 is SVGAGI in the germline V gene. Deletions cut 10 bases from V and 6 bases from J, with 21 bases between. CDR3 length: 14 amino acids. The data originate from a study of blood T cell repertoires in COVID-19. The wider study: The origin of the acute and convalescent COVID-19 samples was the United States, Italy and Spain. PBMCs, B-cell-depleted T cells, or T cells were the source of the cDNA or gDNA that made up the material.

In the authors' workflow: For nucleated cells, counts were estimated from reference gene primer amplification. Libraries were prepared by immunoSEQ multiplex PCR; TCRdb keeps only in-frame clonotypes and omits some of them. V and J calls and clone size come straight from that table; D and trimming were deduced from the DNA. The sample lists over 250,000 clones, around 90% occurring once. The sequence was obtained from a man aged 60-69 years who had recovered from COVID-19. The sample consisted of peripheral blood. The genes are TRBV6-5 and TRBJ1-2; D might be TRBD1 (6 bases). CDR3 amino acids: CATASSGGKHGYTF. For the CDR3, the DNA is TGTGCCACCGCCTCGTCGGGGGGCAAGCATGGCTACACCTTC.